The 8 T cell receptor beta chains below were found in one sample sequenced in a study of blood T cell repertoires in COVID-19 (TCRdb year 2020). Libraries were constructed by the immunoSEQ multiplex PCR assay. The immuneACCESS repertoire file appears here via TCRdb, limited to in-frame rearrangements. These files lack a portion of the clones; in checked studies, under half of the deficit traces to unresolved V genes, and the cause of the others is not known. This sample has nearly 65,000 clones in its table, and approximately 79% of those were observed once. The top ten clones comprise approximately 12% of the sample. The sample taken for sequencing was peripheral blood. Receptor source: a human donor in a cohort sampled during active COVID-19.

This chain connects TRBV5-4 to TRBJ1-2; D remains ambiguous. The V end was cut by 4 bases, the J end by 3 bases, with 7 bases between. Germline V lookup: CDR1 SGHNT, CDR2 YYREEE (reference sequence). This CDR3 comprises 12 residues. The CDR3 DNA is TGTGCCAGCAGCGGCCTGGACTATGGCTACACCTTC. This codes for CASSGLDYGYTF.

This clone was observed a few times. V gene TRBV2 combines with J gene TRBJ1-1; TRBD1 matches at 9 bases. CDR1 and CDR2 (germline): SNHLY, FYNNEI. CDR3 size: 12 residues. Trimming took 10 bases from V and 7 from J; bases not matched to a gene: 7. In DNA form, the CDR3 reads TGTGCCACGGGACAGGGTGGGAGTGAAGCTTTCTTT. Protein sequence: CATGQGGSEAFF.

The chain couples TRBV30 to TRBJ2-6, with 7 bases fitting TRBD1. The CDR3 spans 14 residues. V was pared by 7 bases and J by 0 bases, with 3 bases of the junction left unmatched. CDR1 is GTSNPN and CDR2 is SVGIG in the germline V gene (reference sequence). The CDR3, as DNA: TGTGCCTCATACAGGGGCTCTGGGGCCAACGTCCTGACTTTC. The encoded protein is CASYRGSGANVLTF.

The genes are TRBV9 and TRBJ1-1; D remains ambiguous. V lost 1 base, J lost 5 bases, and 12 bases lay in between. Germline V gives CDR1 SGDLS, CDR2 YYNGEE. This CDR3 comprises 14 residues. This CDR3 is CASSVYGRGTEAFF. In DNA, the CDR3 is TGTGCCAGCAGCGTATACGGGCGGGGTACTGAAGCTTTCTTT.

This clone was picked up one time. At one end the junction does not follow the germline gene, possibly because of a read error. The rearrangement joins TRBV15 to TRBJ2-7, with 12 nucleotides matching TRBD2. The CDR3 is 19 residues long. Looked up from germline, CDR1 is LNHNV and CDR2 is YYDKDF (reference sequence). The CDR3 is CATRRDPPGLAGEGYEQYF. The CDR3 DNA is TGTGCCACCAGGAGAGACCCCCCGGGACTAGCGGGTGAAGGCTACGAGCAGTACTTC.

The chain employs TRBV29-1 and TRBJ2-7; tentative D call: TRBD2 (6 bases). V was trimmed by 5 bases and J by 3 bases, leaving 8 bases between them. CDR1 SQVTM and CDR2 ANQGSEA come from the germline V gene. The CDR3 consists of 11 residues. The CDR3 is CSVRDFYEQYF. DNA for the CDR3: TGCAGCGTTCGGGACTTCTACGAGCAGTACTTC.

The chain joins TRBV28 to TRBJ2-2; 8 bases agree with TRBD1. V lost 3 bases to trimming and J lost 5 bases; unmatched junction nucleotides: 2. The CDR3 has 14 residues. CDR1 and CDR2 (germline): MDHEN, SYDVKM. The CDR3: CASSFTGGTGELFF. The CDR3 DNA sequence: TGTGCCAGCAGTTTTACAGGGGGTACCGGGGAGCTGTTTTTT.

V usage is TRBV5-1 and J usage is TRBJ2-5, with 8 bases aligning to TRBD2. Per the germline V gene, CDR1 is SGHRS and CDR2 is YFSETQ. V shed 2 bases and J 2 bases; nucleotides not matched to a gene: 2. This CDR3 has 14 amino acids. CDR3 region: CASSFSGSQETQYF. For the CDR3, the DNA is TGCGCCAGCAGCTTCAGCGGGAGTCAAGAGACCCAGTACTTC. Together with reference TRBV5-1 and TRBJ2-5, the CDR3 gives the full variable domain: KAGVTQTPRYLIKTRGQQVTLSCSPISGHRSVSWYQQTPGQGLQFLFEYFSETQRNKGNFPGRFSGRQFSNSRSEMNVSTLELGDSALYLCASSFSGSQETQYFGPGTRLLVL.